This T cell receptor (beta chain) derives from a study of blood T cells in healthy people across ages. Germline CDR1 reads SGHRS; CDR2 reads YFSETQ. CDR3 length: 13 amino acids. V dropped 9 bases and J dropped 4 bases, with 16 bases sitting between them. Details on this clonotype: Its specificity is not known.

Overall study results and limits: Donor CMV infection status was unknown, possibly confounding age-related changes in expanded clonotypes.

Next came a second PCR, run for roughly 7 to 12 cycles, which used a sample-barcoded 5' primer along with a J-beta primer mix. Via MiXCR, TCRdb re-called the 5' RACE reads, giving one row per CDR3 protein. The sample contains approximately 770,000 distinct CDR3 sequences, roughly 64% of which appear only once. This chain uses TRBV5-1 with TRBJ1-2; D is possibly TRBD1 (5 bases). Material for sequencing was blood. This receptor was identified in a man in his thirties or forties in good health. The CDR3, as DNA: TGCGCCACCTCACTTGGCCAGGGCTATGGCTACACCTTC. Translating gives CATSLGQGYGYTF.